Given below is one T cell receptor beta chain in context. The antigen is undetermined. CDR3 length equals 15 residues. Trimming cost V 6 bases and J 2 bases, with 16 bases left between them. The germline gives CDR1 MNHEY, CDR2 SMNVEV (reference sequence). This sample is drawn from a study of T cell clonotyping in hematopoietic cell transplantation. Whole-study findings and limits: Recipient TCR diversity dropped after transplant; expanded clonotypes rose from day 30 to 180. Few recipient clonotypes overlapped donors; over 97% were de novo at given depth.

The sample's time point: recipient sample about 28 days before transplant, after cytoreduction. The assay was immunoSEQ multiplex PCR, and TCRdb's table has in-frame clones only and misses some. The sample contains 45,000 or so clones, roughly 80% of which appear only once. The genes are TRBV27 and TRBJ1-2; D is perhaps TRBD1 (5 bases). The receptor was derived from a man between 60 and 75 years old with myelodysplastic syndrome. Some clones in this sample may be carry-over from other donors' samples. Sample: peripheral blood mononuclear cells, taken before stem cell transplant. The CDR3: CASRIGGASNYGYTF. The CDR3 nucleotides read TGTGCCAGCAGGATCGGGGGTGCCTCAAACTATGGCTACACCTTC.